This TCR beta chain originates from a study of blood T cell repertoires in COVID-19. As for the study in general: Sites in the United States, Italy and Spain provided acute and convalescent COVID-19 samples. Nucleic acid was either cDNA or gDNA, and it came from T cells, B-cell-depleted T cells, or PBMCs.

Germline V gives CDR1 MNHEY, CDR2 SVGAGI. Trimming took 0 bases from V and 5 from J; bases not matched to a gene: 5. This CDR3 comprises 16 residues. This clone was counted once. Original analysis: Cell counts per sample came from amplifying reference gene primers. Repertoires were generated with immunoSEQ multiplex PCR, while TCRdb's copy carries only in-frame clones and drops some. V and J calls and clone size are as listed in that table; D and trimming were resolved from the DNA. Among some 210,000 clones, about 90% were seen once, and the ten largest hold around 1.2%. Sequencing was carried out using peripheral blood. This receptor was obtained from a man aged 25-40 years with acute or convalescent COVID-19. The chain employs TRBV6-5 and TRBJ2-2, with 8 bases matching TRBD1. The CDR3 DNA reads TGTGCCAGCAGTTACTCGTCAGGGGGCAGGACCGGGGAGCTGTTTTTT. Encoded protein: CASSYSSGGRTGELFF.